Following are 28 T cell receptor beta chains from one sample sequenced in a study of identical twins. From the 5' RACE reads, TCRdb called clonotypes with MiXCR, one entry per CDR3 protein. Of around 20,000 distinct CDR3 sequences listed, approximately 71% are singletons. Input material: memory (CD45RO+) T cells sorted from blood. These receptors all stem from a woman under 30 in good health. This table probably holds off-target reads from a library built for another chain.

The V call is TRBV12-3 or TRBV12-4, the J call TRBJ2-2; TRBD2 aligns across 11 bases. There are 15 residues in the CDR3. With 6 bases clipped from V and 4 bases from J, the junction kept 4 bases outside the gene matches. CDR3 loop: CASRTLAGGTGELFF. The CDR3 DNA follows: TGTGCCAGCAGAACTCTAGCGGGAGGCACCGGGGAGCTGTTTTTT.

DNA of the CDR3: TGCGCCAGCAGCCTTAGACAGGGGGACATTCAGTACTTC. The encoded protein is CASSLRQGDIQYF. The V call is TRBV5-1, the J call TRBJ2-4, with 9 bases matching TRBD1. The length of the CDR3 is 13 residues. The trim removed 4 bases at V and 8 bases at J, leaving 4 bases unmatched. CDR1 SGHRS and CDR2 YFSETQ come from the germline V gene.

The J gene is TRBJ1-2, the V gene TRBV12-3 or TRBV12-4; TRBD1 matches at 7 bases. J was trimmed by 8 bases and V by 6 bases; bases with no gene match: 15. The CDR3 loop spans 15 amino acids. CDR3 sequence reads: CASRQTGEIHGGYTF. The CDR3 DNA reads TGTGCCAGCAGACAAACAGGGGAAATACATGGGGGCTACACCTTC.

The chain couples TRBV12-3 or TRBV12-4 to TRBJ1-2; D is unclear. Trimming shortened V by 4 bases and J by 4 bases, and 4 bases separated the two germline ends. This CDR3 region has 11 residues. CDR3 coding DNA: TGTGCCAGCAGTTCGAGCTATGGCTACACCTTC. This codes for CASSSSYGYTF.

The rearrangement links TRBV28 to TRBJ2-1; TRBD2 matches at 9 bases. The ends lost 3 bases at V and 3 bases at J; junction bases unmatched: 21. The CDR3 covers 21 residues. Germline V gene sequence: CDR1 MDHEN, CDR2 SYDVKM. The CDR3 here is CASSLLVGLAGSPGRYNEQFF. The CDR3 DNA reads TGTGCCAGCAGTTTGTTGGTCGGGCTAGCGGGGAGCCCGGGCCGCTACAATGAGCAGTTCTTC. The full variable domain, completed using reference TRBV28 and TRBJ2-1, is DVKVTQSSRYLVKRTGEKVFLECVQDMDHENMFWYRQDPGLGLRLIYFSYDVKMKEKGDIPEGYSVSREKKERFSLILESASTNQTSMYLCASSLLVGLAGSPGRYNEQFFGPGTRLTVL.

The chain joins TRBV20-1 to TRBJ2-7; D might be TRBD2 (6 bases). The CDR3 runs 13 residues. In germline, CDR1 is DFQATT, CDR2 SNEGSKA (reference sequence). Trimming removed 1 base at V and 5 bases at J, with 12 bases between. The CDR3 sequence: CSARVGTSNEQYF. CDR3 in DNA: TGCAGTGCTAGAGTGGGGACTTCTAACGAGCAGTACTTC.

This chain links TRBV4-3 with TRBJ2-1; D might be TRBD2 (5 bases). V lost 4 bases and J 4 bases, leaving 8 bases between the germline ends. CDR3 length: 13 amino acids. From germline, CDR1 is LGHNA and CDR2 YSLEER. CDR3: CASSRTGYNEQFF. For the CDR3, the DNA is TGCGCCAGCAGCCGGACGGGATACAATGAGCAGTTCTTC.

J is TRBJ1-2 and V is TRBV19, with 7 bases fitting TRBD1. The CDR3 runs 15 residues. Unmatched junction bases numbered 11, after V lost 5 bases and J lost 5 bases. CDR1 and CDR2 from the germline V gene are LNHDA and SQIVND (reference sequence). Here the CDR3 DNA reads TGTGCCAGTAGTCCATCCAGGGGGGCGCAGTATGGCTACACCTTC. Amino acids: CASSPSRGAQYGYTF.

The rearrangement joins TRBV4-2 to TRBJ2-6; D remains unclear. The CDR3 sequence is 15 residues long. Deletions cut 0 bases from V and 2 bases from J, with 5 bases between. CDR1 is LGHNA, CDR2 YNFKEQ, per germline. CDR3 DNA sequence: TGTGCCAGCAGCCAAGAAGGTACTGGGGCCAACGTCCTGACTTTC. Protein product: CASSQEGTGANVLTF.

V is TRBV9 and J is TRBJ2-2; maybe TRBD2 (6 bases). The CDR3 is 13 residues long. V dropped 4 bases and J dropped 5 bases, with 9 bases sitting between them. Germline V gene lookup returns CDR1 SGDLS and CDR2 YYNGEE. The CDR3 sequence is CASSRDSTGELFF. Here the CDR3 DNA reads TGTGCCAGCAGCAGGGACTCGACCGGGGAGCTGTTTTTT.

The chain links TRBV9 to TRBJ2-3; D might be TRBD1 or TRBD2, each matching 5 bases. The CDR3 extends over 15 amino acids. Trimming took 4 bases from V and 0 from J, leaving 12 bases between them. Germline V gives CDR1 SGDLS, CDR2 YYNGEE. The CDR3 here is CASSPWDPSTDTQYF. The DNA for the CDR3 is TGTGCCAGCAGCCCTTGGGACCCTAGCACAGATACGCAGTATTTT.

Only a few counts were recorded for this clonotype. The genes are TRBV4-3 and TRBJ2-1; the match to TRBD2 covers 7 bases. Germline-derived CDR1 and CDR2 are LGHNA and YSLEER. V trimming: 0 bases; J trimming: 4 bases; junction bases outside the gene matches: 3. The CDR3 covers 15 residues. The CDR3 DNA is TGCGCCAGCAGCCAAGAGTCGCGGGGGTACAATGAGCAGTTCTTC. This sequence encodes CASSQESRGYNEQFF.

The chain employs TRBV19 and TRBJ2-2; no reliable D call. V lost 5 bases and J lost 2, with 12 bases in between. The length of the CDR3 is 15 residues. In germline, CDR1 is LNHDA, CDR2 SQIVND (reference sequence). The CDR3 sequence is CASSFGVLNTGELFF. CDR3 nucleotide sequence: TGTGCCAGTAGTTTTGGGGTTCTTAACACCGGGGAGCTGTTTTTT.

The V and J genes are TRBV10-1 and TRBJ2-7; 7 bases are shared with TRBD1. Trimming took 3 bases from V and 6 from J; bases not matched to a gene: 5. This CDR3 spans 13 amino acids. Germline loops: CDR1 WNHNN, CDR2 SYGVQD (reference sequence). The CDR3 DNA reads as TGCGCCAGCAGTGATTCTGGACAGGCCGAGCAGTACTTC. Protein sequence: CASSDSGQAEQYF.

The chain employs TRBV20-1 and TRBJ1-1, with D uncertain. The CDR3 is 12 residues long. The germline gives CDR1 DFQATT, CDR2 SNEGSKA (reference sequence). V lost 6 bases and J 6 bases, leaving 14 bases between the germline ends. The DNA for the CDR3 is TGCAGTGCCGATATGCCTGAGGCTGAAGCTTTCTTT. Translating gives CSADMPEAEAFF.

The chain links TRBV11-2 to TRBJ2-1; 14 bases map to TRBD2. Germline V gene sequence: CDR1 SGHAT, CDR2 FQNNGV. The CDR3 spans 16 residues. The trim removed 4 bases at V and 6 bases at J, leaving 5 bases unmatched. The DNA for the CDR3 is TGTGCCAGCAGCTCGGGACTAGCGGGAGAACTCAATGAGCAGTTCTTC. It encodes CASSSGLAGELNEQFF.

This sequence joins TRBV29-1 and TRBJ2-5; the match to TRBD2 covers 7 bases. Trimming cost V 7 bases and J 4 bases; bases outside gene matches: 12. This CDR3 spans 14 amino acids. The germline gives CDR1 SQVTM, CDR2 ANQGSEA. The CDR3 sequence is CSAGLVDGGETQYF. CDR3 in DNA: TGCAGCGCCGGACTAGTGGATGGAGGAGAGACCCAGTACTTC.

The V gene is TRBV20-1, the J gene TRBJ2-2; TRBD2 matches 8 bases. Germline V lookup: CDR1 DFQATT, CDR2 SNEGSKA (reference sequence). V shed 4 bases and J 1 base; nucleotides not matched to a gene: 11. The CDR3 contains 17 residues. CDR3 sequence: CSAIPSSSGVNTGELFF. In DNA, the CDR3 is TGCAGTGCTATCCCCAGTAGTAGCGGGGTGAACACCGGGGAGCTGTTTTTT.

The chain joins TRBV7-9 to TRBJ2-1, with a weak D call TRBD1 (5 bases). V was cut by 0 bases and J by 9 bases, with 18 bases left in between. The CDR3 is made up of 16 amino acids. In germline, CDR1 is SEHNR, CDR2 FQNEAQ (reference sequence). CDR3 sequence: CASSLAGPPQGGEQFF. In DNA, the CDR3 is TGTGCCAGCAGCTTAGCCGGGCCCCCGCAGGGCGGTGAGCAGTTCTTC.

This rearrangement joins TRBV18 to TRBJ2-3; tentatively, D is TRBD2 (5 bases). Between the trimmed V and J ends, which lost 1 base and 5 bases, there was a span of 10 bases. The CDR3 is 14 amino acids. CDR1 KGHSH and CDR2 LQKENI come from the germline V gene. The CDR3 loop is CASSPLGGGDTQYF. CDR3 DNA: TGTGCCAGCTCACCACTCGGCGGAGGAGATACGCAGTATTTT.

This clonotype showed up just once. The CDR3 sequence is CATQGGIQVDTQYF. The CDR3 DNA sequence: TGTGCCACCCAGGGCGGGATCCAGGTAGATACGCAGTATTTT. The V gene is TRBV6-2 or TRBV6-3, the J gene TRBJ2-3, with TRBD2 as a possible D gene (6 bases). This CDR3 spans 14 amino acids. V dropped 10 bases and J dropped 5 bases, with 19 bases sitting between them. Germline CDR1 MNHEY, CDR2 SVGEGT.

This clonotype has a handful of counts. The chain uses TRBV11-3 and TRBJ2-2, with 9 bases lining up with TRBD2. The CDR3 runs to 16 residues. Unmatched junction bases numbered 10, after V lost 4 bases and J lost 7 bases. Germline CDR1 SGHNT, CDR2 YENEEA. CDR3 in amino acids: CASSSGLAVGIGELFF. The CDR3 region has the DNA TGTGCCAGCAGCTCGGGACTAGCTGTGGGTATCGGGGAGCTGTTTTTT.

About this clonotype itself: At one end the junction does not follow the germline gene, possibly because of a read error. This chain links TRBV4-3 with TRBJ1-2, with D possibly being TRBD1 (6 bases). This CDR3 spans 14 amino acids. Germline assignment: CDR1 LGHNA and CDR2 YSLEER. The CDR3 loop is CASCQDRTVGGYTF. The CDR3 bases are TGCGCCAGCTGCCAAGATAGGACAGTCGGGGGCTACACCTTC.

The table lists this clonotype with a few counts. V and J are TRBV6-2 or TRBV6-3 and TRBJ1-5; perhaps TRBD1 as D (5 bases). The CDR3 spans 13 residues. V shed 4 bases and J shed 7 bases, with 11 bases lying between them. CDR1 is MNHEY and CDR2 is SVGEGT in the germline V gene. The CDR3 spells CASSSDRKQPQHF. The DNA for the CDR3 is TGTGCCAGCAGTTCTGACAGAAAGCAGCCCCAGCATTTT.

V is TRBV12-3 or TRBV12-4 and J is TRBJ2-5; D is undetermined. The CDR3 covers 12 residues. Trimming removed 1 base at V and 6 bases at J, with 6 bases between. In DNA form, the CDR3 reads TGTGCCAGCAGTTTAGTCGGGCAGACCCAGTACTTC. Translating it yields CASSLVGQTQYF.

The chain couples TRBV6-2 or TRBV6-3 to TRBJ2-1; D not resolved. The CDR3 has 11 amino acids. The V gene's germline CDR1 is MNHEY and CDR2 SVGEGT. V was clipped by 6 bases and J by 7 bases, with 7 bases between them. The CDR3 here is CASRIGNEQFF. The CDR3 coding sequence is TGTGCCAGCAGAATCGGGAATGAGCAGTTCTTC.

Here the CDR3 reads CASSPRGYEQYF. CDR3 DNA sequence: TGCGCCAGCAGCCCCAGGGGCTACGAGCAGTACTTC. The chain has TRBV10-2 and TRBJ2-7, with D possibly TRBD1 on 6 matching bases. The CDR3 contains 12 residues. Trimming cost V 6 bases and J 3 bases, with 9 bases left between them. Germline lookup yields CDR1 WSHSY and CDR2 SAAADI.

CDR3 residues: CASSRRAMGTDTQYF. The CDR3 DNA sequence: TGTGCCAGCAGCCGTCGGGCCATGGGCACAGATACGCAGTATTTT. The genes are TRBV7-3 and TRBJ2-3; D is ambiguous. Germline V gives CDR1 SGHTA, CDR2 FQGTGA. The V gene lost 5 bases and the J gene lost 1 base, with 13 bases spanning the gap. The CDR3 is 15 residues long. The variable domain in full, with the rest retrieved from reference TRBV7-3 and TRBJ2-3, is GAGVSQTPSNKVTEKGKYVELRCDPISGHTALYWYRQSLGQGPEFLIYFQGTGAADDSGLPNDRFFAVRPEGSVSTLKIQRTERGDSAVYLCASSRRAMGTDTQYFGPGTRLTVL.